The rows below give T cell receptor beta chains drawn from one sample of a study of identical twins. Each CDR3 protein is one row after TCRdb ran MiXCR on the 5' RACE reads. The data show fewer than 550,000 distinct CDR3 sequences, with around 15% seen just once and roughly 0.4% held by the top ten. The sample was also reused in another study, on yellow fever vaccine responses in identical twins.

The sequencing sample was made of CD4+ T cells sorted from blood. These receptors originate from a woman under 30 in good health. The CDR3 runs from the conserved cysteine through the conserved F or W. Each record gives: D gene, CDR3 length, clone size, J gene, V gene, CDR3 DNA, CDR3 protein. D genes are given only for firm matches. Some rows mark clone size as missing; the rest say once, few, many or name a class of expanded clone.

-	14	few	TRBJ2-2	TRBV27	TGTGCCAGCAGTTTCTACCCAAGTTCCGGGGAGCTGTTTTTT	CASSFYPSSGELFF
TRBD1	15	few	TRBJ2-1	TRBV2	TGTGCCAGCAGGACCGGACAGGGCTTAATTAATGAGCAGTTCTTC	CASRTGQGLINEQFF
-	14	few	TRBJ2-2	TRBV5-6	TGTGCCAGCAGCTCATGGGGCTACACCGGGGAGCTGTTTTTT	CASSSWGYTGELFF
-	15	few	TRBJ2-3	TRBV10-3	TGTGCCACCCATCCTGGTCTCCAAATTCCGGATACGCAGTATTTT	CATHPGLQIPDTQYF
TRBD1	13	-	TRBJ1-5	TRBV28	TGTGCCAGCATTCAGGGGGCGAATCAGCCCCAGCATTTT	CASIQGANQPQHF
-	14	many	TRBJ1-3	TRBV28	TGTGCCAGCAGTTTAGCGCTCTCTGGAAACACCATATATTTT	CASSLALSGNTIYF
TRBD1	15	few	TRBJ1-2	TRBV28	TGTGCCAGCACCACAAGGGACAGGGGTTACTATGGCTACACCTTC	CASTTRDRGYYGYTF
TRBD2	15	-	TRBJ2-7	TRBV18	TGTGCCAGCTCACTGGGGACTAGCGGGGTCTACGAGCAGTACTTC	CASSLGTSGVYEQYF
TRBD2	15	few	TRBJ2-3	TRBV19	TGTGCCAGTAGTACGACTAGCGGGAGAGCGGATACGCAGTATTTT	CASSTTSGRADTQYF
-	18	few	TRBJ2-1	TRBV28	TGTGCCAGCAGTTTGTATTCCTCGTGGCGGGACGGTAACAATGAGCAGTTCTTC	CASSLYSSWRDGNNEQFF
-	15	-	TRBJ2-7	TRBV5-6	TGTGCCAGCGCATCGTGGCAAGTGGGGTCCTACGAGCAGTACTTC	CASASWQVGSYEQYF
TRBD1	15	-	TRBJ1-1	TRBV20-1	TGCAGTGCTCGGCCGGGACAGATCATGAACACTGAAGCTTTCTTT	CSARPGQIMNTEAFF
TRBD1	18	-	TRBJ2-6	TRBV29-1	TGCAGCGTTGAAGAAAGACAGGGGAAGTCCTCTGGGGCCAACGTCCTGACTTTC	CSVEERQGKSSGANVLTF
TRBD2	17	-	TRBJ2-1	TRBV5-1	TGCGCCAGCAGCCCCGGGACTAGCGGGAGGGCCTACAATGAGCAGTTCTTC	CASSPGTSGRAYNEQFF
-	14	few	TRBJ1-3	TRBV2	TGTGCCAGCAGTTCAGGGGAGGCTGGAAACACCATATATTTT	CASSSGEAGNTIYF
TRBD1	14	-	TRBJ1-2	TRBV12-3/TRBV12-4	TGTGCCAGCAGTTTCCGGGACAGGGGCTATGGCTACACCTTC	CASSFRDRGYGYTF
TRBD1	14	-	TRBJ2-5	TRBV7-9	TGTGCCAGCAGCTTCCGAGGGGGCGAAGAGACCCAGTACTTC	CASSFRGGEETQYF
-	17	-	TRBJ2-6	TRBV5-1	TGCGCCAGCAGCTTGGAGTTAGGGATGGCTGGGGCCAACGTCCTGACTTTC	CASSLELGMAGANVLTF
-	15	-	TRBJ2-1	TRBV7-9	TGTGCCAGCAGTATAGACTCCCACTCCTACAATGAGCAGTTCTTC	CASSIDSHSYNEQFF
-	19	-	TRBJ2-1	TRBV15	TGTGCCACCAGCAGACGTCTTTTTTACACGGACCGGTCCTACAATGAGCAGTTCTTC	CATSRRLFYTDRSYNEQFF
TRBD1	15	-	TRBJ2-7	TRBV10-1	TGCGCCAGCAGTCCCGGGACAGGAGGAAGGTCCGAGCAGTACTTC	CASSPGTGGRSEQYF
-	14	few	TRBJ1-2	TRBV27	TGTGCCAGCAGCCAGGACCGACTTAACTATGGCTACACCTTC	CASSQDRLNYGYTF
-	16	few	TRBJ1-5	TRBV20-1	TGCAGTGCTACCCCAAGCTCGGACAGACTAAATCAGCCCCAGCATTTT	CSATPSSDRLNQPQHF
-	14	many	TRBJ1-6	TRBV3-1	TGTGCCAGCAGCCGGGGGAGGGGGAGTTCACCCCTCCACTTT	CASSRGRGSSPLHF
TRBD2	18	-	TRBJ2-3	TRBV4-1	TGCGCCAGCAGCCAAGATTCGGGTAGCGGGAGTCGCACAGATACGCAGTATTTT	CASSQDSGSGSRTDTQYF
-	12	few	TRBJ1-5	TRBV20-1	TGCAGTGCTAGACCTCCCAATCAGCCCCAGCATTTT	CSARPPNQPQHF
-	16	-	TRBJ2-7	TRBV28	TGTGCCAGCAGTTTAACGGTCGGCGGGATAGGGTTCGAGCAGTACTTC	CASSLTVGGIGFEQYF
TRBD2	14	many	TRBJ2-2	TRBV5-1	TGCGCCAGCAATTGGCGGGAGTCCACCGGGGAGCTGTTTTTT	CASNWRESTGELFF
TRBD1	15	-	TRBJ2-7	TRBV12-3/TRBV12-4	TGTGCCAGCAGTTTAATAGGACAGGGGATCTACGAGCAGTACTTC	CASSLIGQGIYEQYF
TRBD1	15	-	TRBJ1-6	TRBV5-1	TGCGCCAGCAGCTCCGGACAGGGAGGTTCGTCACCCCTCCACTTT	CASSSGQGGSSPLHF
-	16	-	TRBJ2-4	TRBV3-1	TGTGCCAGCAGCCAATCAGGGGGGAAGGCCAAAAACATTCAGTACTTC	CASSQSGGKAKNIQYF
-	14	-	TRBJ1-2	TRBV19	TGTGCCAGTTGGGACATCTCCCTTGACTATGGCTACACCTTC	CASWDISLDYGYTF
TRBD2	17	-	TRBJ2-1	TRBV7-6	TGTGCCAGCAGCACCTGGACTAGCGGGGGGACCTACAATGAGCAGTTCTTC	CASSTWTSGGTYNEQFF
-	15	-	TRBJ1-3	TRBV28	TGTGCCAGCAGTCCCCGGGACCGCTCTGGAAACACCATATATTTT	CASSPRDRSGNTIYF
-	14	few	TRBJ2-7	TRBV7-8	TGTGCCAGCAGCTTAGATTACAGGAACTACGAGCAGTACTTC	CASSLDYRNYEQYF
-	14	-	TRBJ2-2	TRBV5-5	TGTGCCAGCAGCTTGGCCGGGTACCCCGGGGAGCTGTTTTTT	CASSLAGYPGELFF
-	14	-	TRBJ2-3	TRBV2	TGTGCCAGCAGCGGGGTTTGGCGCACAGATACGCAGTATTTT	CASSGVWRTDTQYF
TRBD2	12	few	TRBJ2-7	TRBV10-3	TGTGCCATCGGGACTAGTGTCTACGAGCAGTACTTC	CAIGTSVYEQYF
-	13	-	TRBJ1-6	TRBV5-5	TGTGCCAGCAGCGCGAACAGGGAATCACCCCTCCACTTT	CASSANRESPLHF
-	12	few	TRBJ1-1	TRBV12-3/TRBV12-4	TGTGCCAGCAGTATCTCACCGGGAGGGCCTTTCTTT	CASSISPGGPFF
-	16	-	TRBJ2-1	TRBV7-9	TGTGCCAGCAGCCGTAACTTTGACGGGATCGTCAATGAGCAGTTCTTC	CASSRNFDGIVNEQFF
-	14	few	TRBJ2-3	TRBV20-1	TGCAGTGCAGACGGGCGGGGGCGAGGAGATACGCAGTATTTT	CSADGRGRGDTQYF
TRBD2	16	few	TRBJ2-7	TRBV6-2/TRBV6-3	TGTGCCAGCAGTCGGAGGGAGACTAGCGGTTCCTACGAGCAGTACTTC	CASSRRETSGSYEQYF
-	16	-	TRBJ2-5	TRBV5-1	TGCGCCAGCAGCTTGGCGCGGACAGTAAAACAAGAGACCCAGTACTTC	CASSLARTVKQETQYF
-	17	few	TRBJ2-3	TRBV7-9	TGTGCCAGCAGCCCCGGACTAACAGGGCGGGGCACAGATACGCAGTATTTT	CASSPGLTGRGTDTQYF
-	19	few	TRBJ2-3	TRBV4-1	TGCGCCAGCAGCCAAGATCGAGCCTTAGGGGGGCTCCAGGCAGATACGCAGTATTTT	CASSQDRALGGLQADTQYF
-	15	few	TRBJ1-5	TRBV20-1	TGCAGTGCTAGACCCCAAGGAGGCCGCAATCAGCCCCAGCATTTT	CSARPQGGRNQPQHF
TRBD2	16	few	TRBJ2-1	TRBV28	TGTGCCAGCAGCCCTTCTCGTCTAGCGGGAGGGAATGAGCAGTTCTTC	CASSPSRLAGGNEQFF
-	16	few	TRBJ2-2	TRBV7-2	TGTGCCAGCAGCTTAGGGGCAGCGGGTCGGACCGGGGAGCTGTTTTTT	CASSLGAAGRTGELFF
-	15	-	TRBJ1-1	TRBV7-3	TGTGCCAGCAGCTTAAATGGGGGGCGGTGGACTGAAGCTTTCTTT	CASSLNGGRWTEAFF
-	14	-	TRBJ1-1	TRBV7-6	TGTGCCAGCAGCTTAGGGGCCGGGAATGGTGAAGCTTTCTTT	CASSLGAGNGEAFF
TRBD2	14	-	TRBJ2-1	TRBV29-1	TGCAGCGTTGGTCCTAGCGGGAGTTCTTATGAGCAGTTCTTC	CSVGPSGSSYEQFF
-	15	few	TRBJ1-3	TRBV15	TGTGCCACCAGCAGAGCAATACCCTCTGGAAACACCATATATTTT	CATSRAIPSGNTIYF
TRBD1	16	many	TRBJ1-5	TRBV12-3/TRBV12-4	TGTGCCAGCAGTCCGGGACAGGGAATTAGCAATCAGCCCCAGCATTTT	CASSPGQGISNQPQHF
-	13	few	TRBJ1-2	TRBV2	TGTGCCAGCAGAGCGGACCACGGCTATGGCTACACCTTC	CASRADHGYGYTF
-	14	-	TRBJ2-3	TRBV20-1	TGCAGTGCTAGAGCGCTAGGATTTGGAGATACGCAGTATTTT	CSARALGFGDTQYF
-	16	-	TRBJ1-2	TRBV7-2	TGTGCCAGCAGCAAATACACGGTCGGTTCTGACTATGGCTACACCTTC	CASSKYTVGSDYGYTF
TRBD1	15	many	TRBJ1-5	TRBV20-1	TGCAGTGCTAGAGTGGGCCAGGGGGCGGGTCAGCCCCAGCATTTT	CSARVGQGAGQPQHF
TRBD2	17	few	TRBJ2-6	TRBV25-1	TGTGCCAGCAACCCTACCGGGGAGGGTTCTGGGGCCAACGTCCTGACTTTC	CASNPTGEGSGANVLTF
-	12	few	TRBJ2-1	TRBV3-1	TGTGCCAGCAGCCAATCTCTGGGTGAGCAGTTCTTC	CASSQSLGEQFF